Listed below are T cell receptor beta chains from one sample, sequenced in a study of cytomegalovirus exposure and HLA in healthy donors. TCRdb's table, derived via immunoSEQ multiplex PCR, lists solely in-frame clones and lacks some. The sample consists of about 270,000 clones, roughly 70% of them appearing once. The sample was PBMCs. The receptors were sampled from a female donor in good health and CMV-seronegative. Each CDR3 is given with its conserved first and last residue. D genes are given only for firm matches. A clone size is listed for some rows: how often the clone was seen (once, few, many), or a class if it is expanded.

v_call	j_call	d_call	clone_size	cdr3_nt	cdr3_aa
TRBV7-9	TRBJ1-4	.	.	TGTGCCAGCAGCTTTTCCACAGTCCCGGAAAAACTGTTTTTT	CASSFSTVPEKLFF
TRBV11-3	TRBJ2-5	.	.	TGTGCCAGCAGCTTATGGCCGACAGGCATACAAGAGACCCAGTACTTC	CASSLWPTGIQETQYF
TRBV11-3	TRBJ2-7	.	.	TGTGCCAGCAGCTTAGCTAGCGCGTACGAGCAGTACTTC	CASSLASAYEQYF
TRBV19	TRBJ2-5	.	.	TGTGCCAGTAGTATGAGGTATGGGGAGGCAAGAACCCAGTACTTC	CASSMRYGEARTQYF
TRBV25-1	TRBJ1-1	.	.	TGTGCCAGCATAAGCAGGATGAACACTGAAGCTTTCTTT	CASISRMNTEAFF
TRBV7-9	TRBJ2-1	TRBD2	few	TGTGCCAGCAGCTTTAGCGGGAGGATCTCCTACAATGAGCAGTTCTTC	CASSFSGRISYNEQFF
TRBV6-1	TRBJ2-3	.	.	TGTGCCAGCAGTGGTCACAGGGCAGATACGCAGTATTTT	CASSGHRADTQYF
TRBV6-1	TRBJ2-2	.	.	TGTGCCAGCAGGAGGGGAGGGAACACCGGGGAGCTGTTTTTT	CASRRGGNTGELFF
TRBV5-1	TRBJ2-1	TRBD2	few	TGCGCCAGCAGCCCCCGACTAGCGGGAGATGCTGAGCAGTTCTTC	CASSPRLAGDAEQFF
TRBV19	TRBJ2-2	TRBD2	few	TGTGCCAGTAGGAACACGGGAGGGGGGGAGCTGTTTTTT	CASRNTGGGELFF
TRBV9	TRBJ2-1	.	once	TGTGCCAGCAGCCCAGGGCCCCAGGGGTTCAATGAGCAGTTCTTC	CASSPGPQGFNEQFF
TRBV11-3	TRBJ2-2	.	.	TGTGCCAGCAGCCCATCCCTAGCCGGGGAGCTGTTTTTT	CASSPSLAGELFF
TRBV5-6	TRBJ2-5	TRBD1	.	TGTGCCAGCAGCTGGGGACAGACCGCCGAAGAGACCCAGTACTTC	CASSWGQTAEETQYF
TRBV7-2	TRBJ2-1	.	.	TGTGCCAGCAGCGCTAGACTAGTCTCCAATGAGCAGTTCTTC	CASSARLVSNEQFF
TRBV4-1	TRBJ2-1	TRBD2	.	TGCGCCAGCAGCCAACGCAACGTCCTAGCGGGTAAACACGACAATGAGCAGTTCTTC	CASSQRNVLAGKHDNEQFF
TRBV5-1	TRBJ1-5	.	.	TGCGCCAGCAGCTTGGTTGCGGGTAACAATCAGCCCCAGCATTTT	CASSLVAGNNQPQHF
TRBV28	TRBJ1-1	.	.	TGTGCCAGCAGTTTTTCCTCAGGGCTGGCTTTCTTT	CASSFSSGLAFF
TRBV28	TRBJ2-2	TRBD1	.	TGTGCCAGCAGTCCGGACAGGGTGGGAGCCGGGGAGCTGTTTTTT	CASSPDRVGAGELFF
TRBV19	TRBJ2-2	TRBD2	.	TGTGCCAGTAGTAGGACTAGCGGGGGATCCGACACCGGGGAGCTGTTTTTT	CASSRTSGGSDTGELFF
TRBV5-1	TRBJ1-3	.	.	TGCGCCAGCAGCTTGGAAGGCAGGGTATTTGGAAACACCATATATTTT	CASSLEGRVFGNTIYF
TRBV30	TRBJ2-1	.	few	TGTGCCTGGAGTGCCCCGGGAAGCGCCCACAATGAGCAGTTCTTC	CAWSAPGSAHNEQFF
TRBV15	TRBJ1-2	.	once	TGTGCCACCAGCAGAGGGACTGATGGCTACACCTTC	CATSRGTDGYTF
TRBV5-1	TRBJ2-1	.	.	TGCGCCAGCAGCTTGGAATCAAGAGTTTCGGATGAGCAGTTCTTC	CASSLESRVSDEQFF
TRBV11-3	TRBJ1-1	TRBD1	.	TGTGCCAGCAGCTGGACAGGCATGAACACTGAAGCTTTCTTT	CASSWTGMNTEAFF
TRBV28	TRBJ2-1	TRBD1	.	TGTGCCAGCAGTTTACTGGCAGGGGGACAGGGTAAGAATGAGCAGTTCTTC	CASSLLAGGQGKNEQFF
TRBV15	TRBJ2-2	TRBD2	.	TGTGCCACCAGCAGTACAGGACTAGCGCAGAACACCGGGGAGCTGTTTTTT	CATSSTGLAQNTGELFF
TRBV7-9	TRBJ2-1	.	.	TGTGCCAGCAGCCCCCTAGAGAACAATGAGCAGTTCTTC	CASSPLENNEQFF
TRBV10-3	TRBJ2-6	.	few	TGTGCCATCAGTGAGACGGCTAGCTCTGGGGCCAACGTCCTGACTTTC	CAISETASSGANVLTF
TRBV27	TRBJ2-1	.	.	TGTGCCAGCAGTAGGGGAAATGAGCAGTTCTTC	CASSRGNEQFF
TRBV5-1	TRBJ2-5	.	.	TGCGCCAGCAGCTTGGGGGCCTCCCAAGAGACCCAGTACTTC	CASSLGASQETQYF
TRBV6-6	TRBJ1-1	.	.	TGTGCCAGCAGTTCCGACAGATACACTGAAGCTTTCTTT	CASSSDRYTEAFF
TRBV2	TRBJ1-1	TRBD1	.	TGTGCCAGCAGTCTAGGACAGGGGAACACTGAAGCTTTCTTT	CASSLGQGNTEAFF
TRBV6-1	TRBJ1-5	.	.	TGTGCCAGCAGTGAACGCACAGGAGCTAGTCGGCCCCAGCATTTT	CASSERTGASRPQHF
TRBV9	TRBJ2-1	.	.	TGTGCCAGCAGCGTAGAGGATAGGGGTGAGCAGTTCTTC	CASSVEDRGEQFF
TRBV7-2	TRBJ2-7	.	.	TGTGCCAGCAGCCCCGGGTTTGGCCTCTCCTACGAGCAGTACTTC	CASSPGFGLSYEQYF
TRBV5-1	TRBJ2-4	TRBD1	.	TGCGCCAGCAGCTTCGGGACAGGGGGGGACATTCAGTACTTC	CASSFGTGGDIQYF
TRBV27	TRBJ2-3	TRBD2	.	TGTGCCAGCAGGGGACTAGCCGGCACAGATACGCAGTATTTT	CASRGLAGTDTQYF
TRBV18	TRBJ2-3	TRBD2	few	TGTGCCAGCTCACCACCGGGACAGGAGTTCATACGGACTAGCGGGGGGGATACGCAGTATTTT	CASSPPGQEFIRTSGGDTQYF
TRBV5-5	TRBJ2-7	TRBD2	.	TGTGCCAGCAGCTTGAGGGGACTAGCGGGAGGCGGAACCTACGAGCAGTACTTC	CASSLRGLAGGGTYEQYF
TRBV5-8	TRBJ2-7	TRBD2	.	TGTGCCAGCAGCCGGACTAGCGGGGCCGCAGATTCCTACGAGCAGTACTTC	CASSRTSGAADSYEQYF
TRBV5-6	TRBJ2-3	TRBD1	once	TGTGCCAGCAGCCCAGGACAGGGCACAGATACGCAGTATTTT	CASSPGQGTDTQYF
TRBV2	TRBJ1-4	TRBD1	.	TGTGCCAGCAGTGAAGACAGGGGGACTAATGAAAAACTGTTTTTT	CASSEDRGTNEKLFF
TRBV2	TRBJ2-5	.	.	TGTGCCAGCACCCTTCCTCAAGGAGTGCAAGAGACCCAGTACTTC	CASTLPQGVQETQYF
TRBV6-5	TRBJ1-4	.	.	TGTGCCAGCAGTGCGAGATCTGCAACTAATGAAAAACTGTTTTTT	CASSARSATNEKLFF
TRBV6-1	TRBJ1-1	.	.	TGTGCCTTAAGGACACCTATAAACACTGAAGCTTTCTTT	CALRTPINTEAFF
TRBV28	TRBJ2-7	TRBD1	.	TGTGCCAGCAGTTTATTGAGTCAGGGGGCGCGTGGCGAGCAGTACTTC	CASSLLSQGARGEQYF
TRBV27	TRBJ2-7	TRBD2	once	TGTGCCAGCAGTGATCATAGCGGGAGCAGCTACGAGCAGTACTTC	CASSDHSGSSYEQYF